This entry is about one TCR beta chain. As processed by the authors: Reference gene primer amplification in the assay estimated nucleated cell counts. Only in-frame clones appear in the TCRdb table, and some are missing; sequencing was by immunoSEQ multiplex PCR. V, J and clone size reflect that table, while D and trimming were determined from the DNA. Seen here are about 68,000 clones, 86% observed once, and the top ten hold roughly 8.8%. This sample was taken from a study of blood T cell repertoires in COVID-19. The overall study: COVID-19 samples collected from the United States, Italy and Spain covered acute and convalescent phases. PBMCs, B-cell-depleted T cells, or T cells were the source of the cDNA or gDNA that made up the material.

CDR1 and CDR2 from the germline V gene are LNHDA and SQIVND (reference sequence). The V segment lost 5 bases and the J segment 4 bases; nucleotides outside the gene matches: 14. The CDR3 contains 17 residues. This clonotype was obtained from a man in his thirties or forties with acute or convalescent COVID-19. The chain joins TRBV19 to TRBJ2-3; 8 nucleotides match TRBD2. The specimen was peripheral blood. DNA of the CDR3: TGTGCCAGTAGTCACCCATTGTTAAGCGGGAGTTCAGATACGCAGTATTTT. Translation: CASSHPLLSGSSDTQYF.